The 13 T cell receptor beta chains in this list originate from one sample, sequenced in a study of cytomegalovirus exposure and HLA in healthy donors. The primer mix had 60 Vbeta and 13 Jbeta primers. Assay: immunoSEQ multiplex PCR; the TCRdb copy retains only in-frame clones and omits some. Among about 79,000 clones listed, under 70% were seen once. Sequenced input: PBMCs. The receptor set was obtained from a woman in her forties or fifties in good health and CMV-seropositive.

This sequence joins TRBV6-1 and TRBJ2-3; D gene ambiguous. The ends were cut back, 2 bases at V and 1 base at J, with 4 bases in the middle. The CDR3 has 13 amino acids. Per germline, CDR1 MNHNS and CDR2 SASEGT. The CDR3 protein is CASSELRTDTQYF. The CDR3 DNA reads TGTGCCAGCAGTGAACTTCGCACAGATACGCAGTATTTT.

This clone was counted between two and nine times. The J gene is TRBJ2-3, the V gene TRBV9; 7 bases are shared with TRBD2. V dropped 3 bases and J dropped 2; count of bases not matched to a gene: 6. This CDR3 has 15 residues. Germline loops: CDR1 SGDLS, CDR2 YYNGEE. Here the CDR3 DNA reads TGTGCCAGCAGCGCCCCGAGCGGGGTCACAGATACGCAGTATTTT. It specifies CASSAPSGVTDTQYF.

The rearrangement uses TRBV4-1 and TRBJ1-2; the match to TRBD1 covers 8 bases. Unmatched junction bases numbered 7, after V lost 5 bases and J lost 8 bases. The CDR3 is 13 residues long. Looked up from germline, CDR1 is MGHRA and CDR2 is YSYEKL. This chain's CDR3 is CASSSWTGFGYTF. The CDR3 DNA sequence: TGCGCCAGCAGCTCGTGGACAGGGTTCGGCTACACCTTC.

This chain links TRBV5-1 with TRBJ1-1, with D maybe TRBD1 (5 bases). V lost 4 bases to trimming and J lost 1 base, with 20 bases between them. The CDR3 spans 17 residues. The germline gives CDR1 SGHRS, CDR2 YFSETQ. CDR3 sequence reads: CASSPGGAPTSNTEAFF. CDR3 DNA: TGCGCCAGCAGCCCCGGCGGGGCTCCGACCTCGAACACTGAAGCTTTCTTT.

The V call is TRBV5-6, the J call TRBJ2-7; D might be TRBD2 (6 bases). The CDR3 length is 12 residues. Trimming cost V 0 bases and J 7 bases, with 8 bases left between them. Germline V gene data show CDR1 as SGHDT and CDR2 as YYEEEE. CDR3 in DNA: TGTGCCAGCAGCTTGGCGGCGGGGGAGCAGTACTTC. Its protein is CASSLAAGEQYF.

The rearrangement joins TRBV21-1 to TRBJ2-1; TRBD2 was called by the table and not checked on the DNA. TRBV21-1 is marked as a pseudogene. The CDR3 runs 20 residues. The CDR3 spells CASINGGNRCYPQRDNEQFF. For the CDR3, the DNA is TGTGCCAGCATCAACGGGGGAAACAGGTGCTACCCCCAGCGAGACAATGAGCAGTTCTTC.

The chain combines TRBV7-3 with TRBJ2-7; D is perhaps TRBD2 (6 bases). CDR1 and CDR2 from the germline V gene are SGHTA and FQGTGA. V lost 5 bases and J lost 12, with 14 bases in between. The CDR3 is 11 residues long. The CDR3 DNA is TGTGCCAGCAGCACCCCGGGGGTATCGTACGTC. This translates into CASSTPGVSYV.

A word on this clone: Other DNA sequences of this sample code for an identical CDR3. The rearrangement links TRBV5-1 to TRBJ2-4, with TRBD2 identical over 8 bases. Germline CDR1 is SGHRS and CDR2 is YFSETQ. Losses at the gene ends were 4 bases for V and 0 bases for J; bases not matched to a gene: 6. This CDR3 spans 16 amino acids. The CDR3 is CASSERTSQAKNIQYF. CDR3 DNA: TGCGCCAGCAGCGAGCGGACTAGCCAAGCCAAAAACATTCAGTACTTC.

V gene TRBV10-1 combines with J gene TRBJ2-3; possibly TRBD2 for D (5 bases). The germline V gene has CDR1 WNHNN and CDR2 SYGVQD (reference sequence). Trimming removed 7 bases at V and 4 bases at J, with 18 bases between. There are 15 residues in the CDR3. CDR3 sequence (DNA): TGCGCCAGCAAAGGAGGACGTCTATTTCCAGATACGCAGTATTTT. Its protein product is CASKGGRLFPDTQYF.

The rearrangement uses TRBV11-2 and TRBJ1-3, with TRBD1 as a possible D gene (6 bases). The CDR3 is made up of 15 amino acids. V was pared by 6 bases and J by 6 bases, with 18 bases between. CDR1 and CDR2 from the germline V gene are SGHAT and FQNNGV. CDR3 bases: TGTGCCAGCAGTATCACGGGGACATTAGAAAACACCATATATTTT. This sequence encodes CASSITGTLENTIYF.

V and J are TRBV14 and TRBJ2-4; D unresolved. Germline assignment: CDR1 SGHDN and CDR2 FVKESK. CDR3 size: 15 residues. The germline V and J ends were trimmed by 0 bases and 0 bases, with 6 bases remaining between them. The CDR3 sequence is CASSQESVAKNIQYF. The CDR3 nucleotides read TGTGCCAGCAGCCAAGAATCAGTAGCCAAAAACATTCAGTACTTC.

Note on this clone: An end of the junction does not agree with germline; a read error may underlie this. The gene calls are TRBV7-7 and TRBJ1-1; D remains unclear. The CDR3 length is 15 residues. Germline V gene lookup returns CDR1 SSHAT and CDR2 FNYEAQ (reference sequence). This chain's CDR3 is CASSPLLATRTEAFF. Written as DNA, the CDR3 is TGTGCTAGCAGCCCCCTGCTGGCGACGCGGACTGAAGCTTTCTTT.

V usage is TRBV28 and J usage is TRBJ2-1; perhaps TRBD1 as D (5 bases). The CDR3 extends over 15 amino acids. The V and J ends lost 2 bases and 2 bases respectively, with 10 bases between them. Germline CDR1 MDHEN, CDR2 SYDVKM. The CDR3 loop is CASSLGDSPYNEQFF. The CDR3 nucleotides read TGTGCCAGCAGTTTAGGAGACAGTCCCTACAATGAGCAGTTCTTC.